Listed below are T cell receptor beta chains from one sample, sequenced in a study of blood T cell repertoires in COVID-19. Generated by immunoSEQ multiplex PCR, the TCRdb table keeps only in-frame clones and is missing some. The data show fewer than 500,000 clones, with roughly nine tenths seen just once and 0.65% to 0.9% held by the top ten. What was sequenced was PBMCs or T cells enriched from blood (not recorded which). These receptors all come from a young woman who had recovered from COVID-19. The CDR3 runs from the conserved cysteine through the conserved F or W. Fields, in order: CDR3 protein, CDR3 DNA, D gene, clone size, J gene, V gene. D genes are given only for firm matches. Clone size is given for some rows only: seen once, a few or many times, or a class if the clone is expanded.

CASSQVRGLSRAFF TGCGCCAGCAGCCAAGTCCGGGGACTTTCTAGAGCTTTCTTT . . TRBJ1-1 TRBV4-1
CASHPYLGNQPQHF TGCGCCAGCCACCCCTATTTAGGCAATCAGCCCCAGCATTTT . . TRBJ1-5 TRBV4-1
CASSYSREAKNIQYF TGTGCCAGCAGTTACTCGAGAGAGGCCAAAAACATTCAGTACTTC . . TRBJ2-4 TRBV6-5
CASSLTSGGINEQFF TGTGCCAGCAGCCTGACTAGCGGGGGGATAAATGAGCAGTTCTTC TRBD2 . TRBJ2-1 TRBV7-2
CASTFLETQYF TGTGCCAGCACTTTTCTGGAGACCCAGTACTTC . . TRBJ2-5 TRBV9
CAISPGLPNNSPLHF TGTGCCATCAGTCCGGGACTCCCTAATAATTCACCCCTCCACTTT . . TRBJ1-6 TRBV10-3
CAWSPDDSSTEAFF TGTGCCTGGAGTCCCGACGACAGTTCCACTGAAGCTTTCTTT . . TRBJ1-1 TRBV30
CASSQDRDTDTQYF TGTGCCAGCAGCCAAGACAGGGACACAGATACGCAGTATTTT . . TRBJ2-3 TRBV3-1/TRBV3-2
CASSGATPLNTEAFF TGTGCCAGTAGTGGGGCAACGCCTTTGAACACTGAAGCTTTCTTT . . TRBJ1-1 TRBV19
CASSFTGGNTGELFF TGTGCCAGCAGTTTTACAGGGGGCAACACCGGGGAGCTGTTTTTT TRBD1 . TRBJ2-2 TRBV7-6
CASSLEFEDTEAFF TGTGCCAGCAGCTTAGAGTTTGAGGACACTGAAGCTTTCTTT . . TRBJ1-1 TRBV7-6
CASSFEGQASDTQYF TGTGCCAGCAGCTTCGAGGGACAGGCCTCCGATACGCAGTATTTT TRBD1 . TRBJ2-3 TRBV11-2
CASSQTGSGANVLTF TGTGCCAGCAGTCAGACAGGGTCAGGGGCCAACGTCCTGACTTTC TRBD1 . TRBJ2-6 TRBV6-4
CASSQDRDPLSPHFYGYTF TGCGCCAGCAGCCAAGACAGGGATCCACTAAGCCCCCATTTTTATGGCTACACCTTC . . TRBJ1-2 TRBV4-1
CASSITGVPEAFF TGTGCCAGCAGTATTACAGGGGTTCCTGAAGCTTTCTTT TRBD1 . TRBJ1-1 TRBV6-5
CASSRDRGFWEQYF TGTGCCAGCAGCCGGGACAGGGGATTTTGGGAGCAGTACTTC TRBD1 . TRBJ2-7 TRBV2
CASSRGDLTYEQYF TGCGCCAGCTCCCGGGGGGATTTGACCTACGAGCAGTACTTC TRBD2 few TRBJ2-7 TRBV4-1
CASPPRGQDQPQHF TGTGCAAGTCCCCCCCGTGGTCAGGATCAGCCCCAGCATTTT . . TRBJ1-5 TRBV12-2
CASSLAYQGKETQYF TGTGCCAGCAGCTTGGCCTACCAGGGAAAAGAGACCCAGTACTTC . . TRBJ2-5 TRBV5-4
CSVAAGWGMNTEAFF TGCAGCGTTGCAGCAGGGTGGGGCATGAACACTGAAGCTTTCTTT . . TRBJ1-1 TRBV29-1
CASSLEQGSYEQYF TGTGCCAGCAGCCTCGAACAGGGGTCCTACGAGCAGTACTTC TRBD1 few TRBJ2-7 TRBV7-2
CASTYGVLGGEQYF TGTGCCAGCACATATGGTGTACTAGGGGGCGAGCAGTACTTC . . TRBJ2-7 TRBV6-5
CSADQGSGYTF TGCAGCGCAGACCAGGGAAGTGGCTACACCTTC . . TRBJ1-2 TRBV29-1
CASSLLALGAEAFF TGCGCCAGCAGCCTGCTCGCCCTAGGGGCTGAAGCTTTCTTT . . TRBJ1-1 TRBV5-1
CASSPGGTDTQYF TGCGCCAGCAGCCCCGGTGGCACAGATACGCAGTATTTT . few TRBJ2-3 TRBV5-1
CASSPEQYEQYF TGTGCCAGCTCACCAGAACAGTACGAGCAGTACTTC . . TRBJ2-7 TRBV18
CASAGGPFDKNIQYF TGTGCCAGTGCGGGGGGGCCGTTCGACAAAAACATTCAGTACTTC TRBD2 . TRBJ2-4 TRBV2
CASSNITALYQPQHF TGTGCCAGCTCTAATATCACAGCTTTATATCAGCCCCAGCATTTT . . TRBJ1-5 TRBV18
CAGQGAYGYTF TGTGCCGGACAGGGGGCCTATGGCTACACCTTC TRBD1 . TRBJ1-2 TRBV2
CASRREGQPQHF TGTGCCAGTCGGCGGGAAGGTCAGCCCCAGCATTTT . . TRBJ1-5 TRBV19
CASKGTASKANVLTF TGTGCCAGCAAGGGGACAGCGTCTAAGGCCAACGTCCTGACTTTC TRBD1 . TRBJ2-6 TRBV2
CASTGTASGNTIYF TGTGCCAGCACTGGGACAGCCTCTGGAAACACCATATATTTT TRBD1 few TRBJ1-3 TRBV6-5
CASRGTGHTTNEKLFF TGCGCCAGCCGAGGGACAGGACACACAACTAATGAAAAACTGTTTTTT TRBD1 . TRBJ1-4 TRBV4-1
CASRERTSPMLDEQFF TGTGCCAGCAGGGAACGGACTTCCCCAATGTTAGATGAGCAGTTCTTC . . TRBJ2-1 TRBV2
CASSQSGLAGGNLAKNIQYF TGCGCCAGCAGTCAATCGGGGTTAGCGGGGGGAAATTTAGCCAAAAACATTCAGTACTTC TRBD2 few TRBJ2-4 TRBV23-1
CSALGQGTNEKLFF TGCAGCGCACTGGGACAGGGAACTAATGAAAAACTGTTTTTT TRBD1 . TRBJ1-4 TRBV29-1
CASSVVSSYGYTF TGTGCCAGCAGCGTCGTTTCCAGCTATGGCTACACCTTC . . TRBJ1-2 TRBV5-4
CASSSQGGDAFF TGTGCCAGCAGCTCCCAAGGGGGGGATGCTTTCTTT . . TRBJ1-1 TRBV9
CSASSDRAFF TGCAGTGCTTCCTCGGACAGGGCTTTCTTT TRBD1 . TRBJ1-1 TRBV20-1
CASSPSSSGANVLTF TGTGCCAGCTCACCCTCCTCCTCTGGGGCCAACGTCCTGACTTTC . . TRBJ2-6 TRBV18
CASGLGTGFSYEQYF TGTGCCAGTGGGCTCGGGACAGGCTTCTCCTACGAGCAGTACTTC TRBD1 . TRBJ2-7 TRBV19
CAWSDYDTEAFF TGTGCCTGGAGTGACTACGACACTGAAGCTTTCTTT . . TRBJ1-1 TRBV30
CAWTTSMSGNTIYF TGTGCCTGGACTACCTCTATGTCTGGAAACACCATATATTTT . . TRBJ1-3 TRBV30
CASSDQGAYQETQYF TGTGCCAGCAGTGACCAGGGGGCCTACCAAGAGACCCAGTACTTC TRBD1 . TRBJ2-5 TRBV6-1
CASGPVYEQYF TGTGCCAGCGGCCCCGTCTACGAGCAGTACTTC . . TRBJ2-7 TRBV12-3/TRBV12-4
CASSTFSGNTIYF TGTGCCAGCAGCACATTCTCTGGAAACACCATATATTTT . . TRBJ1-3 TRBV27
CASSQAESTNEKLFF TGCGCCAGCAGTCAGGCAGAATCAACTAATGAAAAACTGTTTTTT . . TRBJ1-4 TRBV23-1
CASSILRGTSEAFF TGTGCCAGCAGCATACTACGGGGGACGAGTGAAGCTTTCTTT . . TRBJ1-1 TRBV7-2
CASSFAGTGDNSPLHF TGTGCCAGCAGCTTTGCTGGGACAGGGGATAATTCACCCCTCCACTTT TRBD1 few TRBJ1-6 TRBV7-2
CASSLAGWSTDTQYF TGCGCCAGCAGCTTGGCAGGTTGGAGCACAGATACGCAGTATTTT . . TRBJ2-3 TRBV5-1
CASSRRETQYF TGTGCCAGCAGTAGGAGAGAGACCCAGTACTTC . . TRBJ2-5 TRBV28
CSARTGNTEAFF TGCAGCGCCAGAACGGGAAACACTGAAGCTTTCTTT . . TRBJ1-1 TRBV29-1
CASTLLRQGPPFF TGTGCCAGCACCCTCCTTCGACAGGGGCCCCCGTTCTTC TRBD1 . TRBJ2-1 TRBV28